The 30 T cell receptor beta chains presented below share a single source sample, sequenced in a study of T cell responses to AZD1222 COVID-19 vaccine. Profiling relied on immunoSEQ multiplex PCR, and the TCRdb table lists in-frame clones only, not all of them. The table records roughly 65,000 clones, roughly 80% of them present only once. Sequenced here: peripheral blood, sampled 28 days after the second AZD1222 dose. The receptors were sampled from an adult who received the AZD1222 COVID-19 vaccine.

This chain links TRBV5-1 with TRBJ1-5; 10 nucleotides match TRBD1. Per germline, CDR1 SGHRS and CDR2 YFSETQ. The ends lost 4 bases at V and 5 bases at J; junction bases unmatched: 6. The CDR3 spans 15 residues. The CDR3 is CASSLGTGADQPQHF. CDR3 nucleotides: TGCGCCAGCAGCCTCGGGACAGGGGCCGATCAGCCCCAGCATTTT.

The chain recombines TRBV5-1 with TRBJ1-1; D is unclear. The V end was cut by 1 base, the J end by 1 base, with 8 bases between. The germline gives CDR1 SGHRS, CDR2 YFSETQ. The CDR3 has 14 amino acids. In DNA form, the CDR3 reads TGCGCCAGCAGCTTGTACGGCGCGAACACTGAAGCTTTCTTT. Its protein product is CASSLYGANTEAFF.

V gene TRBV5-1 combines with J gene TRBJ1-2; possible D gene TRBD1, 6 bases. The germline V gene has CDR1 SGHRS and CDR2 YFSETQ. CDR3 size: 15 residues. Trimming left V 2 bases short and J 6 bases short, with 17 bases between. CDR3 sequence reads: CASSFDRGSLNGYTF. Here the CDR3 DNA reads TGCGCCAGCAGCTTCGATAGGGGGTCTCTCAATGGCTACACCTTC.

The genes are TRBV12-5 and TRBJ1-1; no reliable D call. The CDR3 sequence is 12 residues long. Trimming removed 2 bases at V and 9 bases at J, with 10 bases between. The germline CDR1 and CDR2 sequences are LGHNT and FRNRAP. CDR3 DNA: TGTGCTAGTGGTTTGTACCGGACTAAAGCTTTCTTT. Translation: CASGLYRTKAFF.

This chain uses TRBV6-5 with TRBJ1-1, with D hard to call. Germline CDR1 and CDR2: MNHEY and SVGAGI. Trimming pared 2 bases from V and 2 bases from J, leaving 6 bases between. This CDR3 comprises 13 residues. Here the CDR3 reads CASSYNRNTEAFF. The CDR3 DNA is TGTGCCAGCAGTTACAACCGAAACACTGAAGCTTTCTTT.

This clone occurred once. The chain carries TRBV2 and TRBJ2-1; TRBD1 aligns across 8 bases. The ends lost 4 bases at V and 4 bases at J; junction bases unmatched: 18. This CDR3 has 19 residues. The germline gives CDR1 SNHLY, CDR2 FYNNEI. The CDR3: CASSGTRDRGEGLYNEQFF. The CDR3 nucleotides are TGTGCCAGCAGTGGTACGAGAGACAGGGGCGAGGGTTTGTACAATGAGCAGTTCTTC.

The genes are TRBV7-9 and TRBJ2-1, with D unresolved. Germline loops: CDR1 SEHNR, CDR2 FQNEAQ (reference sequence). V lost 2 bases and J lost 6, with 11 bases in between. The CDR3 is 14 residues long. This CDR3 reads CASSLMAEINEQFF. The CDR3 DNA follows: TGTGCCAGCAGCTTAATGGCAGAAATCAATGAGCAGTTCTTC.

Written as DNA, the CDR3 is TGTGCCAGCAGTCTCCGGACAGGGGCATCCTATGAGCAGTTCTTC. It is translated as CASSLRTGASYEQFF. The V call is TRBV28, the J call TRBJ2-1, with 9 bases that match TRBD1. J lost 8 bases, V lost 5 bases, and 10 bases had no gene match. Per germline, CDR1 MDHEN and CDR2 SYDVKM. The CDR3 totals 15 residues.

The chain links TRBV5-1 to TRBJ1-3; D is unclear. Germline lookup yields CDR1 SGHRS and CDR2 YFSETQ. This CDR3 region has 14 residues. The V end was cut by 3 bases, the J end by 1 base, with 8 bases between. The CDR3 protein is CASSSAGSGNTIYF. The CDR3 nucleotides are TGCGCCAGCAGCTCGGCGGGGTCTGGAAACACCATATATTTT.

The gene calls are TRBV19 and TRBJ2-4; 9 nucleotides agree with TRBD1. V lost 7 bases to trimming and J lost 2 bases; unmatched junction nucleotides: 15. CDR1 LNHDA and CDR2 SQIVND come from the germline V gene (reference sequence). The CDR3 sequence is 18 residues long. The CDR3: CASTPRTGVHLTKNIQYF. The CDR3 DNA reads TGTGCCAGTACCCCCCGGACAGGGGTACATCTAACCAAAAACATTCAGTACTTC.

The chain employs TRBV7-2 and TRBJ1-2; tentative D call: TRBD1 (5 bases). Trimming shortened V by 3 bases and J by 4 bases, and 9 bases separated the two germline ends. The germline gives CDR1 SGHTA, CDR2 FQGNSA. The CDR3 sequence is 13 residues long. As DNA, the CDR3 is TGTGCCAGCAGCTTGGGGCGTACCTATGGCTACACCTTC. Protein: CASSLGRTYGYTF.

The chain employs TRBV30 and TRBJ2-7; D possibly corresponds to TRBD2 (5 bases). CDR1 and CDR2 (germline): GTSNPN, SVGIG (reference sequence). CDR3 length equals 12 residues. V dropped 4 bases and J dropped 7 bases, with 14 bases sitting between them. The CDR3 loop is CAWIGHSGEQYF. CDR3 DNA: TGTGCCTGGATCGGTCACTCGGGGGAGCAGTACTTC.

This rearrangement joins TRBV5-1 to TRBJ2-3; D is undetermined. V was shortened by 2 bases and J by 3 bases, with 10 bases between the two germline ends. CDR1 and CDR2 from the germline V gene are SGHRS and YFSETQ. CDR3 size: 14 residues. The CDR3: CASSFSTLTDTQYF. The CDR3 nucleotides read TGCGCCAGCAGCTTCTCGACCCTTACAGATACGCAGTATTTT.

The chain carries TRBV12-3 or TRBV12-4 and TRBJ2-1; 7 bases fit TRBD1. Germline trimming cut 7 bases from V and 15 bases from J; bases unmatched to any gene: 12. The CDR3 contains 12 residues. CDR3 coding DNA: TGTGCCAGCAACAGGGGTTTGAGTCCCTCGTTCTTC. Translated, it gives CASNRGLSPSFF.

The CDR3 here is CASQRDPQDIQYF. In nucleotides, the CDR3 is TGTGCCAGCCAGCGGGACCCACAGGACATTCAGTACTTC. V usage is TRBV6-5 and J usage is TRBJ2-4; TRBD2 agrees at 7 bases. V shed 8 bases, J shed 8 bases, and the junction held 9 bases outside the gene matches. Germline V gene data show CDR1 as MNHEY and CDR2 as SVGAGI. The CDR3 consists of 13 residues.

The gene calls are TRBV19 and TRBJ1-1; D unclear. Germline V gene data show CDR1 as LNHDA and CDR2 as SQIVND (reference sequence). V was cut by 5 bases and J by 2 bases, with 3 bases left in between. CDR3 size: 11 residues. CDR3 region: CASSRNTEAFF. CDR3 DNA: TGTGCCAGTAGTCGAAACACTGAAGCTTTCTTT. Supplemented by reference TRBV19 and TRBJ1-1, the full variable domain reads DGGITQSPKYLFRKEGQNVTLSCEQNLNHDAMYWYRQDPGQGLRLIYYSQIVNDFQKGDIAEGYSVSREKKESFPLTVTSAQKNPTAFYLCASSRNTEAFFGQGTRLTVV.

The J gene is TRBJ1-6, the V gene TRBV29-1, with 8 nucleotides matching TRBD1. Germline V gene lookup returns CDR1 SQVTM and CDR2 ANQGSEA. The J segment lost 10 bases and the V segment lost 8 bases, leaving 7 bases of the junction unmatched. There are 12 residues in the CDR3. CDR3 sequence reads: CSWTGRGSPLHF. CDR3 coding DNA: TGCAGCTGGACAGGGAGAGGATCACCCCTCCACTTT.

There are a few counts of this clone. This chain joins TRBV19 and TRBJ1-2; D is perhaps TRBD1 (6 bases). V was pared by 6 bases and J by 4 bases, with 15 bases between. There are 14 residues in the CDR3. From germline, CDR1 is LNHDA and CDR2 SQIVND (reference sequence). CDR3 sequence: CASRSPQGFYGYTF. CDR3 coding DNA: TGTGCCAGTAGATCGCCACAGGGCTTCTATGGCTACACCTTC. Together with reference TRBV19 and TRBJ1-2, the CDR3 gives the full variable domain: DGGITQSPKYLFRKEGQNVTLSCEQNLNHDAMYWYRQDPGQGLRLIYYSQIVNDFQKGDIAEGYSVSREKKESFPLTVTSAQKNPTAFYLCASRSPQGFYGYTFGSGTRLTVV.

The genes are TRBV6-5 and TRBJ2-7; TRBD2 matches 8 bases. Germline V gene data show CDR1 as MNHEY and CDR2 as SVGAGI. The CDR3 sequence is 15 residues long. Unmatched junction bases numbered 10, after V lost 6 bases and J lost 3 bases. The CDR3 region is CASRKASGGGYEQYF. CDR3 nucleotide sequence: TGTGCCAGCAGAAAGGCTTCGGGGGGGGGCTACGAGCAGTACTTC.

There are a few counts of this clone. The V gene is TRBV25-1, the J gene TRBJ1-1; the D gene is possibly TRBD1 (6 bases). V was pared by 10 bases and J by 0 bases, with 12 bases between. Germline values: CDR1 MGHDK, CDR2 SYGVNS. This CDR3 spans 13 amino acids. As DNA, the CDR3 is TGTGCCACCAGGACAGAGATGAACACTGAAGCTTTCTTT. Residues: CATRTEMNTEAFF.

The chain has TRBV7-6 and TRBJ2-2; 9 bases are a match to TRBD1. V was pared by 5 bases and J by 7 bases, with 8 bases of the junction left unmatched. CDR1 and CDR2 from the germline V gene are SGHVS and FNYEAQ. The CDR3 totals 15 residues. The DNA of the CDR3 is TGTGCCAGCAGCCCGGGGACAGGGTTGATCGGGGAGCTGTTTTTT. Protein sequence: CASSPGTGLIGELFF.

This CDR3 reads CASSYNRGHEQFF. The CDR3 DNA follows: TGTGCCAGCAGTTACAACAGGGGGCATGAGCAGTTCTTC. The V gene is TRBV6-5, the J gene TRBJ2-1; 9 bases are a match to TRBD1. The V segment lost 2 bases and the J segment 8 bases; nucleotides outside the gene matches: 1. The CDR3 covers 13 residues. The germline CDR1 and CDR2 sequences are MNHEY and SVGAGI.

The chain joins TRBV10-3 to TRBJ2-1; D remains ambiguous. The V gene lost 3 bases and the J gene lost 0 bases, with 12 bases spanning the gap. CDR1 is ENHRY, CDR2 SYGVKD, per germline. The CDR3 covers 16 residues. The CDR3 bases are TGTGCCATCAGTGACCTTACTTGGACCTCCTACAATGAGCAGTTCTTC. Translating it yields CAISDLTWTSYNEQFF.

The CDR3 DNA is TGTGCCAGCAGACTGGGTTACGGTCAGCCCCAGCATTTT. The encoded protein is CASRLGYGQPQHF. The chain has TRBV12-3 or TRBV12-4 and TRBJ1-5; D unclear. This CDR3 is built from 13 residues. The germline V and J ends were trimmed by 6 bases and 6 bases, with 12 bases remaining between them.

The CDR3 coding sequence is TGTGCCACCAGCAAGACAGGGTCATCAGATACGCAGTATTTT. As protein: CATSKTGSSDTQYF. The gene calls are TRBV15 and TRBJ2-3; TRBD1 matches at 7 bases. This CDR3 region has 14 residues. The J segment lost 4 bases and the V segment lost 4 bases, leaving 5 bases of the junction unmatched. The germline CDR1 and CDR2 sequences are LNHNV and YYDKDF (reference sequence).

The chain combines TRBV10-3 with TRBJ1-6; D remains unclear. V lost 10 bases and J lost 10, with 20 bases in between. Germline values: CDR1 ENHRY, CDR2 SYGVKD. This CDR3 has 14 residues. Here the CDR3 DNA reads TGTGCCACCGTCCCTCTCCCATCCGGATCACCCCTCCACTTT. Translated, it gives CATVPLPSGSPLHF.

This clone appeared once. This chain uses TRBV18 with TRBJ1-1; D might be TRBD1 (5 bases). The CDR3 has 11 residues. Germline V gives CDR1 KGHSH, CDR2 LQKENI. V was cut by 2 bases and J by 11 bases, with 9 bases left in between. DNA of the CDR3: TGTGCCAGCTCACCATGGGGGGAGGCTTTCTTT. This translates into CASSPWGEAFF.

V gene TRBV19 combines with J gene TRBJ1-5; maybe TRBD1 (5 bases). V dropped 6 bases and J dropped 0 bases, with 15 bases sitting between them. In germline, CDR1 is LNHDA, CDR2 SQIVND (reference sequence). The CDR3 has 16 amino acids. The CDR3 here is CASRGQSRGSNQPQHF. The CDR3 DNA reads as TGTGCCAGTAGGGGGCAGTCCCGGGGTAGCAATCAGCCCCAGCATTTT. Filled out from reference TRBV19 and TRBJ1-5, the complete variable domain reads DGGITQSPKYLFRKEGQNVTLSCEQNLNHDAMYWYRQDPGQGLRLIYYSQIVNDFQKGDIAEGYSVSREKKESFPLTVTSAQKNPTAFYLCASRGQSRGSNQPQHFGDGTRLSIL.

The CDR3 loop is CASIGQGLGELFF. The CDR3 DNA sequence: TGTGCCAGTATAGGACAGGGGCTAGGGGAGCTGTTTTTT. The chain carries TRBV19 and TRBJ2-2; 9 bases line up with TRBD1. The germline gives CDR1 LNHDA, CDR2 SQIVND (reference sequence). V was clipped by 7 bases and J by 8 bases; unmatched bases: 5. The CDR3 runs to 13 residues.

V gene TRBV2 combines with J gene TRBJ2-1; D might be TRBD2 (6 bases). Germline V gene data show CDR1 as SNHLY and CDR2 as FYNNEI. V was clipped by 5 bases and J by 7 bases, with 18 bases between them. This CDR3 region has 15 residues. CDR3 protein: CASSRPPAGLNEQFF. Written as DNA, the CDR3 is TGTGCCAGCAGTCGTCCCCCGGCGGGGTTAAATGAGCAGTTCTTC.